This T cell receptor beta chain was captured in a study of cytomegalovirus exposure and HLA in healthy donors. Whole-study context: Caucasian-associated ancestry cluster membership applied to less than 85% of 300 to 450 genotyped donors. Broader study findings: From TCR beta sequences, most subjects' HLA-A and HLA-B alleles were reportedly predicted accurately.

In regard to this clone: The antigen remains unidentified.

CDR1 and CDR2 from the germline V gene are SGHNT and YYREEE (reference sequence). This CDR3 spans 11 amino acids. V was pared by 7 bases and J by 5 bases, with 10 bases between. PCR primers comprised 60 Vbeta and 13 Jbeta primers. The protocol was immunoSEQ multiplex PCR, while the TCRdb copy is restricted to in-frame clones and leaves out a portion. The repertoire holds approximately 160,000 clones, with roughly 70% as singletons. This chain links TRBV5-4 with TRBJ2-7; possibly TRBD1 for D (5 bases). The sequencing sample was made of PBMCs. The TCR was taken from a woman aged 50 to 60 in good health and CMV-seropositive. The CDR3 loop reads CASALGDEQYF. CDR3 DNA: TGTGCCAGCGCTTTAGGGGACGAGCAGTACTTC. Full variable domain (rest looked up from reference TRBV5-4 and TRBJ2-7): ETGVTQSPTHLIKTRGQQVTLRCSSQSGHNTVSWYQQALGQGPQFIFQYYREEENGRGNFPPRFSGLQFPNYSSELNVNALELDDSALYLCASALGDEQYFGPGTRLTVT.